These 15 T cell receptor beta chains were all obtained from the same sample, sequenced in a study of graft-versus-host responses after intestinal transplantation. The protocol was immunoSEQ multiplex PCR, while the TCRdb copy is restricted to in-frame clones and leaves out a portion. The top ten clones hold around 4% of a sample with some 7,400 clones, about 33% of them seen once. There were about 200,000 CFSE-labeled responder cells plated together with about 200,000 irradiated, violet-dye-labeled stimulator cells. The material was alloreactive CD8+ T cells from a mixed lymphocyte reaction culture, obtained before transplantation. The subset: CFSE-low proliferating T cells sorted from roughly six-day pre-transplant mixed lymphocyte reaction (GvH or HvG direction). All receptors come from a human patient who was an organ donor for intestinal transplantation.

This clone is termed medium-sized (0.01 to 0.1%). This chain links TRBV2 with TRBJ2-7, with 7 positions matching TRBD2. The CDR3 is made up of 15 amino acids. V was clipped by 11 bases and J by 2 bases; unmatched bases: 15. Looked up from germline, CDR1 is SNHLY and CDR2 is FYNNEI. CDR3 loop: CAASTSARVPYEQYF. CDR3 coding DNA: TGTGCCGCGTCCACTAGCGCCAGAGTACCCTACGAGCAGTACTTC.

The chain uses TRBV5-1 and TRBJ2-2, with a possible D match to TRBD2 (5 bases). Trimming removed 8 bases from V and 2 bases from J, with 7 bases in between. Germline lookup yields CDR1 SGHRS and CDR2 YFSETQ. CDR3 size: 12 residues. CDR3 sequence: CASRTNTGELFF. CDR3 DNA sequence: TGCGCCAGTAGGACTAACACCGGGGAGCTGTTTTTT.

Only a few counts were recorded for this clone. V gene TRBV6-5 combines with J gene TRBJ2-7; D gene uncertain. Germline V gene data show CDR1 as MNHEY and CDR2 as SVGAGI. Deletions cut 6 bases from V and 4 bases from J, with 16 bases between. This CDR3 region has 14 residues. CDR3 nucleotides: TGTGCCAGCAGGTCTAGTAGGTGGCTTTACGAGCAGTACTTC. Its translation: CASRSSRWLYEQYF.

CDR3 sequence reads: CASTFGGRDTEAFF. CDR3 sequence (DNA): TGTGCCAGCACCTTTGGGGGGAGGGACACTGAAGCTTTCTTT. The chain is built from TRBV7-9 and TRBJ1-1; D is possibly TRBD1 (5 bases). Trimming removed 7 bases from V and 3 bases from J, with 15 bases in between. This CDR3 has 14 amino acids. CDR1 SEHNR and CDR2 FQNEAQ come from the germline V gene (reference sequence).

The genes are TRBV6-1 and TRBJ1-1; tentative D call: TRBD1 (5 bases). V lost 7 bases and J lost 4, with 7 bases in between. The CDR3 spans 11 residues. Germline V gene data show CDR1 as MNHNS and CDR2 as SASEGT. In DNA form, the CDR3 reads TGTGCCAGCATTCAGGGCACTGAAGCTTTCTTT. This gives the protein CASIQGTEAFF.

The chain couples TRBV18 to TRBJ2-4, with D uncertain. This CDR3 comprises 17 residues. V dropped 0 bases and J dropped 0 bases, with 12 bases sitting between them. Germline CDR1 reads KGHSH; CDR2 reads LQKENI. CDR3 in DNA: TGTGCCAGCTCACCACCAACAGCAGCCGTAGCCAAAAACATTCAGTACTTC. It is translated as CASSPPTAAVAKNIQYF.

The rearrangement links TRBV4-1 to TRBJ2-7; the match to TRBD2 covers 13 bases. Germline V lookup: CDR1 MGHRA, CDR2 YSYEKL. J was trimmed by 5 bases and V by 2 bases; bases with no gene match: 12. This CDR3 is 18 amino acids long. Here the CDR3 reads CASSQKLAGGPFFHEQYF. CDR3 bases: TGCGCCAGCAGCCAAAAACTAGCGGGAGGGCCTTTTTTCCACGAGCAGTACTTC.

Judged by abundance, this clone is medium-sized. V is TRBV6-4 and J is TRBJ1-1; possible D gene TRBD1, 5 bases. Between the trimmed V and J ends, which lost 6 bases and 2 bases, there was a span of 7 bases. Germline-derived CDR1 and CDR2 are MRHNA and SNTAGT. The CDR3 spans 12 residues. In DNA form, the CDR3 reads TGTGCCAGCAGAGGACATAACACTGAAGCTTTCTTT. Encoded protein: CASRGHNTEAFF.

This clone came up a few times. V usage is TRBV5-6 and J usage is TRBJ1-1; 8 nucleotides align to TRBD1. The CDR3 runs to 16 residues. Germline CDR1 reads SGHDT; CDR2 reads YYEEEE. With V trimmed by 2 bases and J by 1 base, 7 bases remained unmatched. The CDR3: CASSLRQGMRNTEAFF. The CDR3 DNA follows: TGTGCCAGCAGCTTAAGACAGGGGATGAGGAACACTGAAGCTTTCTTT.

The rearrangement joins TRBV5-1 to TRBJ2-7; D unresolved. Germline lookup yields CDR1 SGHRS and CDR2 YFSETQ. With 4 bases removed from V and 2 bases from J, the gap between germline ends came to 7 bases. The CDR3 runs 12 residues. CDR3 DNA: TGCGCCAGCAGCGGCGGAACCTACGAGCAGTACTTC. It codes for CASSGGTYEQYF.

This clone was seen a few times. The chain carries TRBV5-1 and TRBJ2-3; possibly TRBD2 for D (6 bases). V lost 1 base, J lost 0 bases, and 21 bases lay in between. CDR1 is SGHRS and CDR2 is YFSETQ in the germline V gene. The CDR3 is made up of 19 amino acids. CDR3 nucleotides: TGCGCCAGCAGCTTGTGGGTAGCGGTCATACCAAAAAGCACAGATACGCAGTATTTT. Translated, it gives CASSLWVAVIPKSTDTQYF.

By sample fraction, this clone is medium-sized. The chain recombines TRBV19 with TRBJ2-7; 10 bases are a match to TRBD2. Germline V gives CDR1 LNHDA, CDR2 SQIVND (reference sequence). V was pared by 1 base and J by 3 bases, with 12 bases of the junction left unmatched. The CDR3 runs to 18 residues. The CDR3 protein is CASSIGTSGPFGDYEQYF. In DNA, the CDR3 is TGTGCCAGTAGTATAGGGACTAGCGGACCGTTTGGGGACTACGAGCAGTACTTC. The full variable domain, its missing parts supplied by reference TRBV19 and TRBJ2-7, is DGGITQSPKYLFRKEGQNVTLSCEQNLNHDAMYWYRQDPGQGLRLIYYSQIVNDFQKGDIAEGYSVSREKKESFPLTVTSAQKNPTAFYLCASSIGTSGPFGDYEQYFGPGTRLTVT.

The chain couples TRBV5-6 to TRBJ2-5; D call uncertain. Trimming pared 2 bases from V and 1 base from J, leaving 6 bases between. This CDR3 comprises 13 residues. From germline, CDR1 is SGHDT and CDR2 YYEEEE. For the CDR3, the DNA is TGTGCCAGCAGCTTCTCACTCCAAGAGACCCAGTACTTC. Amino acid sequence: CASSFSLQETQYF.

By frequency in the sample, this clone is medium-sized (0.01 to 0.1%). The chain links TRBV27 to TRBJ1-2; no clear D. CDR1 is MNHEY and CDR2 is SMNVEV in the germline V gene (reference sequence). This CDR3 is built from 14 residues. The germline V and J ends were trimmed by 3 bases and 8 bases, with 16 bases remaining between them. CDR3 DNA: TGTGCCAGCAGTTTCGGCGGGTTCAGTGGCGGCTACACCTTC. Its translation is CASSFGGFSGGYTF.

The J gene is TRBJ2-3, the V gene TRBV6-1; 9 bases line up with TRBD2. The CDR3 contains 18 residues. Germline V gene lookup returns CDR1 MNHNS and CDR2 SASEGT. The V gene end was trimmed by 0 bases and the J gene end by 3 bases; junction bases not matched to a gene: 10. DNA of the CDR3: TGTGCCAGCAGTGAAGCGCTAACTAGCGGGTTCATAACAGATACGCAGTATTTT. The encoded protein is CASSEALTSGFITDTQYF.